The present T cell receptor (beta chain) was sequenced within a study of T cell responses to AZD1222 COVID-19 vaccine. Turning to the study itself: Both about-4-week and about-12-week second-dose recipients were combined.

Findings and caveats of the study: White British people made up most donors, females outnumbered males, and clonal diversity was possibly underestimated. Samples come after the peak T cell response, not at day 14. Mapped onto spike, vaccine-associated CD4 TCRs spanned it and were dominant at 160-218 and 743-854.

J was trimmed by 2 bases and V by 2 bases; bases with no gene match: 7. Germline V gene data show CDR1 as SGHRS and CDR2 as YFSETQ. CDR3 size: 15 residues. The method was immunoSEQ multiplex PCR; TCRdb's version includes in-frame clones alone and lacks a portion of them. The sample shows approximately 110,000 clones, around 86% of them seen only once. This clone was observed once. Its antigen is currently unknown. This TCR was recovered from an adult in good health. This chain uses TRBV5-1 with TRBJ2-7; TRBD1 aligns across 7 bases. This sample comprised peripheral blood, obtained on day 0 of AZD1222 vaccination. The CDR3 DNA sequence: TGCGCCAGCAGCTTCAGCCTGGGACAGACCTACGAGCAGTACTTC. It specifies CASSFSLGQTYEQYF.